The sequence of this TCR beta chain was determined in a study of T cells in tuberculosis. On the study more broadly: This South African cohort compared adolescents with or without latent tuberculosis against adults with active tuberculosis.

The repertoire was sequenced with immunoSEQ multiplex PCR; TCRdb's copy has only in-frame clones and lacks some. The sample carries roughly 34,000 clones, 92% recorded once. With regard to this clone: Its antigen is unknown.

This CDR3 region has 11 residues. Germline loops: CDR1 SGHDN, CDR2 FVKESK. The germline V and J ends were trimmed by 4 bases and 2 bases, with 3 bases remaining between them. Study findings and constraints: Active tuberculosis TCR-alpha repertoires lay closer to GMM-specific TCRs than IGRA-negative controls, suggesting clonal expansion. The TCR-beta difference was not significant; alpha differences partly reflected length. Cases with active tuberculosis were adults, while controls were adolescents.

The sequencing input was PBMCs. This TCR was recovered from a donor under 30 with latent tuberculosis or without tuberculosis infection. Some clones in this sample may be carry-over from other donors' samples. This rearrangement joins TRBV14 to TRBJ2-7; D is unclear. CDR3 sequence (DNA): TGTGCCAGCAGCCTCGCCTACGAGCAGTACTTC. Translation gives CASSLAYEQYF.